This T cell receptor (beta chain) was captured in a study of chronic HIV infection and antiretroviral therapy. TCRdb re-derived calls from the 5' RACE reads in MiXCR, one entry per CDR3 protein. The sample holds about 48,000 distinct CDR3 sequences, over 15% seen once. The sample was peripheral blood. The clonotype was recovered from an adult who had HIV and had not received antiretroviral therapy, or was an uninfected healthy control (not recorded which).

The CDR3 region is CARTNGLREKLFF. Written as DNA, the CDR3 is TGTGCCAGAACGAATGGACTACGCGAAAAACTGTTTTTT. The rearrangement uses TRBV2 and TRBJ1-4; D unresolved. The CDR3 consists of 13 residues. Germline loops: CDR1 SNHLY, CDR2 FYNNEI. Trimming cost V 9 bases and J 8 bases, with 16 bases left between them.